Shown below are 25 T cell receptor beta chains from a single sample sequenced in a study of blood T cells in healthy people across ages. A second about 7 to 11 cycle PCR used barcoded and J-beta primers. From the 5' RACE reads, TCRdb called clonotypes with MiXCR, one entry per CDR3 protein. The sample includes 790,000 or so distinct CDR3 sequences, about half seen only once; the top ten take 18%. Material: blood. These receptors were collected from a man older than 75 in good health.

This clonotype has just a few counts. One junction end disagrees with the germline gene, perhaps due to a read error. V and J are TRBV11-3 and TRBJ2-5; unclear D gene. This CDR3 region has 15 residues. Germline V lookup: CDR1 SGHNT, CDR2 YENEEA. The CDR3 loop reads CASSLDSTSGETQYF. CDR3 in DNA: TGTGCCAGCAGTTTAGATAGCACGTCCGGAGAGACCCAGTACTTC. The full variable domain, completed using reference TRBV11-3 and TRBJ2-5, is EAGVVQSPRYKIIEKKQPVAFWCNPISGHNTLYWYLQNLGQGPELLIRYENEEAVDDSQLPKDRFSAERLKGVDSTLKIQPAELGDSAVYLCASSLDSTSGETQYFGPGTRLLVL.

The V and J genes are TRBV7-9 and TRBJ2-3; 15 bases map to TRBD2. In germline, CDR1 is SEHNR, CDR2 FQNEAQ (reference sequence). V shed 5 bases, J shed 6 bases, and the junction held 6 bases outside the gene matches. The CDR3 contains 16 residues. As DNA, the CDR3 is TGTGCCAGCAGCCCGGGACTAGCGGGGGGCCTGGATACGCAGTATTTT. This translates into CASSPGLAGGLDTQYF.

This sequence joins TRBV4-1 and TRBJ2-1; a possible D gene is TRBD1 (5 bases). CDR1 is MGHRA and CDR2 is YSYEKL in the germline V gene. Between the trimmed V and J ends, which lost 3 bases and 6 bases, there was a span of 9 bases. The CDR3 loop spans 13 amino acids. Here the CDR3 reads CASSQHDSNEQFF. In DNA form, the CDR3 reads TGCGCCAGCAGCCAGCACGACAGCAATGAGCAGTTCTTC.

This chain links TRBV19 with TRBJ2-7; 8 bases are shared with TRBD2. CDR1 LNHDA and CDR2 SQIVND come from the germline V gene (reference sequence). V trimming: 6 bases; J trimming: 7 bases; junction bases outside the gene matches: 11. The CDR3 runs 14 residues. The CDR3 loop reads CASRASGSANEQYF. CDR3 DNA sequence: TGTGCCAGTAGAGCGAGCGGGAGCGCGAATGAGCAGTACTTC.

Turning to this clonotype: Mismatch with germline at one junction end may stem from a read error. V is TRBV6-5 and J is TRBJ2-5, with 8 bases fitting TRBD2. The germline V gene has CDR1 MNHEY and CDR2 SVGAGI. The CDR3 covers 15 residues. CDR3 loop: CASSYSAGGQEIQYF. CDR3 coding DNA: TGTGCCAGCAGTTACTCGGCGGGGGGACAAGAGATCCAGTACTTC.

CDR3 coding DNA: TGTGCCACCAGCCTAGGACTAGCGGGAGAGACCCAGTACTTC. Translated, it gives CATSLGLAGETQYF. The rearrangement joins TRBV24-1 to TRBJ2-7, with 11 bases matching TRBD2. The assigned J gene may be wrong: the sequence end matches TRBJ2-5 better. CDR1 is KGHDR and CDR2 is SFDVKD in the germline V gene. The CDR3 spans 14 residues.

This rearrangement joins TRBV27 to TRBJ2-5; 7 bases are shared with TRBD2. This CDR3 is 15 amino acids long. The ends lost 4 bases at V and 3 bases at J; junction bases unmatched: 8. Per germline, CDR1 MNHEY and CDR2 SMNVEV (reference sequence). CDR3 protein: CASSSLTSLEETQYF. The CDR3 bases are TGTGCCAGCAGTTCCCTGACTAGCTTAGAAGAGACCCAGTACTTC.

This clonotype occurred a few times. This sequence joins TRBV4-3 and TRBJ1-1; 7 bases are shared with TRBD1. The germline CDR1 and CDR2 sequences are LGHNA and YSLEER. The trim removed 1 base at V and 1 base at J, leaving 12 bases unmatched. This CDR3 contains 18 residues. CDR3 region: CASSQGRGARGRNTEAFF. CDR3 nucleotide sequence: TGCGCCAGCAGCCAAGGTCGGGGGGCAAGGGGGCGGAACACTGAAGCTTTCTTT.

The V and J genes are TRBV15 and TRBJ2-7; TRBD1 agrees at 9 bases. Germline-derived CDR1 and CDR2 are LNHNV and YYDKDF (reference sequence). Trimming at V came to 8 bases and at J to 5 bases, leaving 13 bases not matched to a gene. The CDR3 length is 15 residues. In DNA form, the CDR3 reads TGTGCCACCCGCGAGCTAGGGACAGGGTCCGACGAGCAGTACTTC. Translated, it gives CATRELGTGSDEQYF.

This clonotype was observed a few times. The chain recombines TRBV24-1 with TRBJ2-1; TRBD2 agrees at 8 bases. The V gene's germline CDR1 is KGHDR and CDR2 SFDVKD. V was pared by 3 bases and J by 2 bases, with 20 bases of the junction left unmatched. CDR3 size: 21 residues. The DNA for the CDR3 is TGTGCCACCAGTGATCCAGCGAAAGGGCGGGAGGTCCCTCTGGCCTACAATGAGCAGTTCTTC. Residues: CATSDPAKGREVPLAYNEQFF.

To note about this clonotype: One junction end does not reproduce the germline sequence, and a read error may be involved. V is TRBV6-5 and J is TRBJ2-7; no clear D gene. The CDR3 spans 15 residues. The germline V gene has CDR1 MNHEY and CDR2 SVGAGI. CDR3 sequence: CAGSYSSTVGYEQYF. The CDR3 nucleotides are TGTGCCGGCAGTTACTCATCGACTGTAGGATACGAGCAGTACTTC.

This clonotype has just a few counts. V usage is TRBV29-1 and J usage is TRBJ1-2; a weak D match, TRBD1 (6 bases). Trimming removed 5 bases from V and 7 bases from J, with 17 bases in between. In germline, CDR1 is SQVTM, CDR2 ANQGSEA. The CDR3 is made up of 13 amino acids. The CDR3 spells CSVPPPGESGYTF. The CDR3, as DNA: TGCAGCGTTCCACCGCCAGGGGAGTCTGGCTACACCTTC. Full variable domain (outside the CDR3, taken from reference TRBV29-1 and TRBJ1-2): SAVISQKPSRDICQRGTSLTIQCQVDSQVTMMFWYRQQPGQSLTLIATANQGSEATYESGFVIDKFPISRPNLTFSTLTVSNMSPEDSSIYLCSVPPPGESGYTFGSGTRLTVV.

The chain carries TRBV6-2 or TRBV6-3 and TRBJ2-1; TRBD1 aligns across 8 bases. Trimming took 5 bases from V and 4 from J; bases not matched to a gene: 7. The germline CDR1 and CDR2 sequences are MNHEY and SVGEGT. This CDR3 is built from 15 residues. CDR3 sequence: CASSLGQVNYNEQFF. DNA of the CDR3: TGTGCCAGCAGTCTGGGACAGGTGAATTACAATGAGCAGTTCTTC.

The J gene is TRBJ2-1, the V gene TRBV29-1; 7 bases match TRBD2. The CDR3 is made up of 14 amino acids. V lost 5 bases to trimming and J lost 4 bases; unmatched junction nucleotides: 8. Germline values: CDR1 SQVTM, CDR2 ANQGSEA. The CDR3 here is CSVNPREAYNEQFF. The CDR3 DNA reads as TGCAGCGTTAATCCCCGGGAGGCGTACAATGAGCAGTTCTTC.

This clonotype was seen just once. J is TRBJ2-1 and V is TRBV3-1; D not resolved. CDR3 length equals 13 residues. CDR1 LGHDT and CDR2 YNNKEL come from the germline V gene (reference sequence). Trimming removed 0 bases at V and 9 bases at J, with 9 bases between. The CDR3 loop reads CASSQDFGREQFF. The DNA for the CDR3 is TGTGCCAGCAGCCAAGACTTCGGACGTGAGCAGTTCTTC.

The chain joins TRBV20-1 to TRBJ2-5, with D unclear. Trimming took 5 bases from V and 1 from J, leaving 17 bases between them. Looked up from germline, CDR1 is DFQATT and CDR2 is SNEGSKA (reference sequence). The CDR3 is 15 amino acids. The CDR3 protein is CSALLFTSLQETQYF. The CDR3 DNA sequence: TGCAGTGCTTTACTCTTTACGAGCCTCCAAGAGACCCAGTACTTC.

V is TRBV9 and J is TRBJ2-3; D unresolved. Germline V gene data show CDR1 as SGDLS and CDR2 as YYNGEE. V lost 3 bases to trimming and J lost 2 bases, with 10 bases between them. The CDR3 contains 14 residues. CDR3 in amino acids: CASSGNSHTDTQYF. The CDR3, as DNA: TGTGCCAGCAGCGGAAACAGCCACACAGATACGCAGTATTTT.

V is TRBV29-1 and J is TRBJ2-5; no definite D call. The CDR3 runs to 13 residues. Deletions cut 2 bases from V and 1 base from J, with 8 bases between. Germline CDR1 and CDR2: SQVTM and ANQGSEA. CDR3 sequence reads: CSVEMASQETQYF. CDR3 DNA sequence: TGCAGCGTTGAAATGGCCAGCCAAGAGACCCAGTACTTC.

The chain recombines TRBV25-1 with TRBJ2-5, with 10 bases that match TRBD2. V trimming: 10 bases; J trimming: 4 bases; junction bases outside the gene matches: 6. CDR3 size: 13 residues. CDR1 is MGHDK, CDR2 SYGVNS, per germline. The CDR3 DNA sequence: TGTGCCACCCTAGCGGGAGTACCAGAGACCCAGTACTTC. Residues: CATLAGVPETQYF.

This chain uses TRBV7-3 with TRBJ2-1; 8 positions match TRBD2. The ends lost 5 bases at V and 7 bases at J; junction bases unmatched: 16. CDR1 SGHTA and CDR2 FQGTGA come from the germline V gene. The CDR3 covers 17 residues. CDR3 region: CASSPVRGAGGPNEQFF. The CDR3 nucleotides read TGTGCCAGCAGCCCAGTACGTGGGGCGGGAGGACCAAATGAGCAGTTCTTC.

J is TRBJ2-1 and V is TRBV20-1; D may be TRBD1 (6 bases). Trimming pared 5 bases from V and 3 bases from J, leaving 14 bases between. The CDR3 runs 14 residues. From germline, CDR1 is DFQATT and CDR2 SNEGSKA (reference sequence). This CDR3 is CSAHRDIGYNEQFF. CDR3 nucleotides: TGCAGTGCTCACAGGGACATCGGCTACAATGAGCAGTTCTTC.

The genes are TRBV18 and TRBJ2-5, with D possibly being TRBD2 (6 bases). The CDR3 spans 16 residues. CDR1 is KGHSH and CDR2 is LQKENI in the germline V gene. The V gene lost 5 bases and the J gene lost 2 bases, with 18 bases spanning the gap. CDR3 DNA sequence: TGTGCCAGCTCAAGGACTAACCAGGTGGGGCAAGAGACCCAGTACTTC. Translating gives CASSRTNQVGQETQYF.

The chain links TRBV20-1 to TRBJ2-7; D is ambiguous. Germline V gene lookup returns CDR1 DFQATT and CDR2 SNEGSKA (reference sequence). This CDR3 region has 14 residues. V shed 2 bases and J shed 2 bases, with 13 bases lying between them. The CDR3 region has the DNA TGCAGTGCTAGACCGCTAGGCCCCCCCTACGAGCAGTACTTC. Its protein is CSARPLGPPYEQYF.

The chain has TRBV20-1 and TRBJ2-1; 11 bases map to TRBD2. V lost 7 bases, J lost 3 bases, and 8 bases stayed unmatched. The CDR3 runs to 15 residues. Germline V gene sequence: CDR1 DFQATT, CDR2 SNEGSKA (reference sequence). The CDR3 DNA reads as TGCAGTGTCCTCCGGACTAGCGGGTTCTACAATGAGCAGTTCTTC. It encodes CSVLRTSGFYNEQFF.

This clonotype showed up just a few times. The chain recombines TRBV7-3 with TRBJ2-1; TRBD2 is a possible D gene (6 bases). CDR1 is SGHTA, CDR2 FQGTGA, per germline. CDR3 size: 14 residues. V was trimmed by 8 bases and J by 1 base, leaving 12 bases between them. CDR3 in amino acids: CASGDGGSYNEQFF. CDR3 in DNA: TGTGCCAGCGGTGACGGGGGTTCCTACAATGAGCAGTTCTTC.